A single sample is the source of the 14 T cell receptor beta chains below, sequenced in a study of T cells in Graves' hyperthyroidism and ophthalmopathy. The TCR beta CDR3 regions underwent amplification using RNA transcripts as the source. Using the HTBI primer set, a first-round RT-PCR was run on the TCR CDR3. TCRdb analysed the multiplex PCR reads with MiXCR anew, one entry per CDR3 protein. The table has under 350,000 distinct CDR3 sequences, 20% to 25% seen once. The sequenced material came from blood. The receptors were gathered from a woman between 45 and 60 years old with Graves' hyperthyroidism.

This clonotype was seen only a few times. The V and J genes are TRBV19 and TRBJ2-5, with a possible D match to TRBD1 (8 bases). Per the germline V gene, CDR1 is LNHDA and CDR2 is SQIVND (reference sequence). Trimming cost V 5 bases and J 5 bases, with 18 bases left between them. This CDR3 spans 15 amino acids. The CDR3 DNA follows: TGTGCCAGTAGTGTACAGGGGGGGCAAAGGGAGACCCAGTACTTC. Its protein is CASSVQGGQRETQYF.

The V call is TRBV5-1, the J call TRBJ2-7; 14 bases map to TRBD2. Unmatched junction bases numbered 4, after V lost 3 bases and J lost 2 bases. This CDR3 has 16 residues. CDR1 is SGHRS and CDR2 is YFSETQ in the germline V gene. This CDR3 is CASSSGTSGRPYEQYF. CDR3 bases: TGCGCCAGCAGCTCGGGGACTAGCGGGAGACCCTACGAGCAGTACTTC.

This clonotype was picked up many times. J is TRBJ1-1 and V is TRBV20-1; D not resolved. Per the germline V gene, CDR1 is DFQATT and CDR2 is SNEGSKA (reference sequence). This CDR3 has 16 residues. V gave up 8 bases and J gave up 2 bases, with 24 bases separating them. This CDR3 reads CSLTPYVGLGNTEAFF. In DNA form, the CDR3 reads TGCAGTCTAACACCTTACGTGGGGTTAGGAAACACTGAAGCTTTCTTT.

This clonotype was seen at least ten times. The chain recombines TRBV30 with TRBJ2-7; D is possibly TRBD1 or TRBD2 (5 bases each). Germline CDR1 is GTSNPN and CDR2 is SVGIG (reference sequence). The V end was cut by 3 bases, the J end by 2 bases, with 20 bases between. The CDR3 spans 16 residues. Here the CDR3 reads CAWRRGPLSSAYEQYF. The DNA of the CDR3 is TGTGCCTGGAGGAGGGGCCCTCTCTCCTCAGCCTACGAGCAGTACTTC.

This clonotype was observed a handful of times. J is TRBJ2-5 and V is TRBV9, with D possibly being TRBD2 (6 bases). The V and J ends lost 6 bases and 1 base respectively, with 16 bases between them. CDR1 and CDR2 (germline): SGDLS, YYNGEE. The CDR3 is 15 residues long. The CDR3 bases are TGTGCCAGCACCGAGAAAGCGGGCCTCCAAGAGACCCAGTACTTC. This gives the protein CASTEKAGLQETQYF.

This clonotype was observed many times. The rearrangement joins TRBV28 to TRBJ1-1; no clear D gene. Germline assignment: CDR1 MDHEN and CDR2 SYDVKM. The CDR3 has 12 residues. The germline V and J ends were trimmed by 6 bases and 4 bases, with 9 bases remaining between them. As DNA, the CDR3 is TGTGCCAGCAGAGATCTGATCACTGAAGCTTTCTTT. Its protein is CASRDLITEAFF.

This clonotype was observed a single time. The chain carries TRBV19 and TRBJ2-6; the match to TRBD2 covers 8 bases. V shed 2 bases, J shed 1 base, and the junction held 1 base outside the gene matches. CDR1 and CDR2 from the germline V gene are LNHDA and SQIVND (reference sequence). The CDR3 consists of 16 residues. CDR3 in DNA: TGTGCCAGTAGTATACGGGGGGGTTCTGGGGCCAACGTCCTGACTTTC. Encoded protein: CASSIRGGSGANVLTF.

The rearrangement uses TRBV20-1 and TRBJ2-3, with 8 bases fitting TRBD2. J lost 1 base, V lost 0 bases, and 6 bases had no gene match. The CDR3 has 16 amino acids. Per the germline V gene, CDR1 is DFQATT and CDR2 is SNEGSKA (reference sequence). The CDR3 nucleotides are TGCAGTGCTAGAGATTTCGGGGGGGGCGGCACAGATACGCAGTATTTT. It encodes CSARDFGGGGTDTQYF.

V usage is TRBV7-6 and J usage is TRBJ1-1, with no clear D. Germline CDR1 and CDR2: SGHVS and FNYEAQ. Trimming cost V 5 bases and J 5 bases, with 21 bases left between them. The CDR3 sequence is 16 residues long. The CDR3 reads CASSPFTAGRGTEAFF. In DNA, the CDR3 is TGTGCCAGCAGCCCTTTTACTGCGGGCAGAGGAACTGAAGCTTTCTTT.

This clonotype was seen more than once but under ten times. The V and J genes are TRBV28 and TRBJ1-6, with 8 nucleotides matching TRBD1. V lost 6 bases, J lost 6 bases, and 7 bases stayed unmatched. This CDR3 comprises 15 residues. Germline CDR1 and CDR2: MDHEN and SYDVKM. The DNA of the CDR3 is TGTGCCAGCAGCCGGGGGGGGACAGGTAATTCACCCCTCCACTTT. This codes for CASSRGGTGNSPLHF.

The sample holds many counts of this clonotype. The rearrangement uses TRBV6-5 and TRBJ2-5; the D gene is possibly TRBD1 (6 bases). The length of the CDR3 is 15 residues. CDR1 and CDR2 from the germline V gene are MNHEY and SVGAGI. Trimming removed 2 bases from V and 2 bases from J, with 12 bases in between. In DNA form, the CDR3 reads TGTGCCAGCAGTTACGACGGACAGACTCAAGAGACCCAGTACTTC. Its protein is CASSYDGQTQETQYF.

This clonotype was detected many times. The rearrangement links TRBV2 to TRBJ1-1; weak D call: TRBD1 (5 bases). CDR1 SNHLY and CDR2 FYNNEI come from the germline V gene. Trimming shortened V by 3 bases and J by 5 bases, and 13 bases separated the two germline ends. The CDR3 has 14 residues. The CDR3 here is CASSDGTTKTEAFF. In nucleotides, the CDR3 is TGTGCCAGCAGTGATGGGACCACGAAAACTGAAGCTTTCTTT.

This clonotype has a count of ten or more. The chain has TRBV30 and TRBJ2-3; D not certain. This CDR3 is 14 amino acids long. Trimming removed 0 bases at V and 2 bases at J, with 9 bases between. Per the germline V gene, CDR1 is GTSNPN and CDR2 is SVGIG (reference sequence). The CDR3 DNA reads as TGTGCCTGGAGTGTAGACCAGAACACAGATACGCAGTATTTT. The encoded protein is CAWSVDQNTDTQYF.

This clonotype was found a few times. V and J are TRBV20-1 and TRBJ1-2, with D maybe TRBD1 (5 bases). CDR1 and CDR2 from the germline V gene are DFQATT and SNEGSKA (reference sequence). The ends were cut back, 5 bases at V and 0 bases at J, with 16 bases in the middle. This CDR3 is 15 amino acids long. The DNA for the CDR3 is TGCAGTGCTTTGGGGCTAAGCATTACTAACTATGGCTACACCTTC. The encoded protein is CSALGLSITNYGYTF.